This TCR beta chain was retrieved from a study of vaccination effects on CD4 cells after COVID-19. Looking at the study overall: Convalescent patients (three in total) were sampled early and late after vaccination.

Study-level results: Convalescent patients' post-vaccine spike repertoire was mostly distinct vaccine-induced clones. Convalescent patients in the study were few, and early post-infection timepoints were absent.

Trimming left V 1 base short and J 3 bases short, with 3 bases between. This CDR3 spans 11 amino acids. CDR1 DFQATT and CDR2 SNEGSKA come from the germline V gene (reference sequence). On roughly day 10 of culture, CD4+ T cells were separated out. PCR confirmed that the person was infected with SARS-CoV-2 between March and December 2020. The cohort was immunized with two doses of either the BNT162b2 or mRNA-1273 vaccine. Half the medium was swapped for IL-2 medium on days 3 and 7. With respect to this clone: Antigen: not known.

Data came from immunoSEQ multiplex PCR; TCRdb stores just in-frame clones and leaves some out. Here the sample spans tens of thousands of clones, 65% to 80% being singletons. The sequence came from a human donor who had a prior SARS-CoV-2 infection. The starting material was CD4+ T cells from PBMCs cultured without peptide, obtained after COVID-19 vaccination. The chain is built from TRBV20-1 and TRBJ1-2; D gene uncertain. CDR3 nucleotide sequence: TGCAGTGCTAGAGCTGACTATGGCTACACCTTC. Translation gives CSARADYGYTF.